This T cell receptor beta chain was found in a study of T cells after yellow fever vaccination. This clonotype was seen at least ten times. What it binds is not known. Germline V lookup: CDR1 SGDLS, CDR2 YYNGEE. V lost 4 bases to trimming and J lost 4 bases, with 15 bases between them. The CDR3 length is 14 residues. By 5'RACE template switching, TCR cDNA was produced, with a universal primer site and UMIs added in the process. TCRdb independently ran MiXCR on the 5' RACE reads; one entry per CDR3 protein. The sample carries about 120,000 distinct CDR3 sequences, 13% to 15% recorded once. Whole-study results and caveats: Contamination of FACS-sorted repertoires by abundant clonotypes from the bulk population could occur. Peaking faster, on day 5 versus 15, the secondary response was nonetheless weaker. Among all clonotypes, a small share was observed in both CD4 and CD8 compartments.

Sequencing was performed on CD8+ T cells sorted from PBMCs, taken 5 days after the yellow fever booster vaccination. The genes are TRBV9 and TRBJ2-7; D is possibly TRBD2 (5 bases). The TCR sequence derives from a man between 18 and 35 years old who received the YFV17D yellow fever vaccine. CDR3 bases: TGTGCCAGCAGCCCCACCGGCGGGTCGTACGAGCAGTACTTC. This gives the protein CASSPTGGSYEQYF.